The source of this T cell receptor beta chain is a study of blood T cell dynamics during melanoma immunotherapy. Each bulk PBMC sample had approximately 0.35 ug DNA loaded. Sequencing was performed with immunoSEQ multiplex PCR; in TCRdb, only in-frame clones are kept and a portion is missing. The sample yields under 8,500 clones, more than 80% seen once. The J segment lost 3 bases and the V segment lost 5 bases, leaving 8 bases of the junction unmatched. The CDR3 contains 15 residues. Germline V lookup: CDR1 MNHEY, CDR2 SMNVEV (reference sequence). Findings and limits, study-wide: It remained unknown if the driving T cell clones were melanoma-specific.

On this clone: Its antigen is unknown.

The time point was: week 3, after first cycle of checkpoint inhibitor. Sampling occurred pretreatment (T0) and at week 3 (W3), after cycle one of checkpoint blockade. Patients had no prior systemic cancer treatment, immunosuppressants or other active cancers. This specimen consisted of blood, obtained from a patient treated with checkpoint blockade. The chain links TRBV27 to TRBJ2-7; 9 nucleotides agree with TRBD1. The TCR sequence derives from a human donor with melanoma. The CDR3: CASSLGQGRDYEQYF. Written as DNA, the CDR3 is TGTGCCAGCAGTCTCGGACAGGGGAGGGACTACGAGCAGTACTTC.